Each of the 26 T cell receptor beta chains below was sequenced from the same sample in a study of Ad26.COV2.S vaccination and SARS-CoV-2 variants. The sample's treatment: roughly 18 received Ad26.COV2.S at low or high dose, single or two shots; about 5 received placebo; per-sample allocation not given. After the first vaccine or placebo injection, samples were drawn on day 63. Clones were read by immunoSEQ multiplex PCR, and TCRdb kept only the in-frame ones, dropping some. The data show roughly 270,000 clones, with more than 75% seen just once and around 3.5% held by the top ten. The specimen was peripheral blood, collected in a trial of Ad26.COV2.S vaccine versus placebo. The receptors were sampled from a person between 18 and 59 years old who received the Ad26.COV2.S COVID-19 vaccine or a placebo.

This clone was seen only once. V and J are TRBV29-1 and TRBJ2-3; D gene uncertain. CDR3 length: 13 residues. Trimming left V 5 bases short and J 3 bases short, with 12 bases between. Germline V gene lookup returns CDR1 SQVTM and CDR2 ANQGSEA. Here the CDR3 reads CSVFKWDTDTQYF. The CDR3, as DNA: TGCAGCGTTTTCAAGTGGGATACAGATACGCAGTATTTT.

V usage is TRBV28 and J usage is TRBJ1-2; D uncertain. Germline lookup yields CDR1 MDHEN and CDR2 SYDVKM. The ends were cut back, 4 bases at V and 3 bases at J, with 6 bases in the middle. The CDR3 is made up of 12 amino acids. The CDR3 bases are TGTGCCAGCAGTTCCGGGGACTATGGCTACACCTTC. It encodes CASSSGDYGYTF.

The chain recombines TRBV7-2 with TRBJ1-1; D uncertain. This CDR3 is 11 amino acids long. Trimming cost V 1 base and J 8 bases, with 5 bases left between them. Germline CDR1 is SGHTA and CDR2 is FQGNSA. In DNA, the CDR3 is TGTGCCAGCAGCTTAGGGGTAGAAGCTTTCTTT. Residues: CASSLGVEAFF.

The chain couples TRBV21-1 to TRBJ2-7; the D segment call TRBD2 is taken from the table without a DNA check. TRBV21-1 is annotated as a pseudogene. The CDR3 totals 15 residues. As DNA, the CDR3 is TGTGCCAGCAGCAAAGACCGGGACCCGGGGGGCGAGCAGTACTTC. It codes for CASSKDRDPGGEQYF.

Points on this clone: Other DNA sequences of this sample code for an identical CDR3. This sequence joins TRBV7-2 and TRBJ1-3; D is perhaps TRBD1 (5 bases). The CDR3 is made up of 15 amino acids. V lost 1 base, J lost 0 bases, and 7 bases lay in between. The germline gives CDR1 SGHTA, CDR2 FQGNSA. As DNA, the CDR3 is TGTGCCAGCAGCTTAGTCACAGGCTCTGGAAACACCATATATTTT. Translated, it gives CASSLVTGSGNTIYF.

The chain has TRBV5-6 and TRBJ2-7; 8 bases match TRBD1. The V gene end was trimmed by 4 bases and the J gene end by 2 bases; junction bases not matched to a gene: 5. This CDR3 has 14 residues. Germline V gene sequence: CDR1 SGHDT, CDR2 YYEEEE. CDR3 coding DNA: TGTGCCAGCAGCCCAGGACAGGGTCCCTACGAGCAGTACTTC. It yields the protein CASSPGQGPYEQYF.

The V call is TRBV19, the J call TRBJ1-5, with 9 bases fitting TRBD1. The CDR3 runs 14 residues. Germline V lookup: CDR1 LNHDA, CDR2 SQIVND (reference sequence). The junction had 6 bases not matched to a gene; V was cut back by 5 bases and J by 7 bases. The chain's CDR3 is CASSPGTGWQPQHF. Here the CDR3 DNA reads TGTGCCAGTAGTCCCGGGACAGGGTGGCAGCCCCAGCATTTT.

This clone was detected a few times. V and J are TRBV6-4 and TRBJ1-6, with 8 bases matching TRBD1. Germline V gene data show CDR1 as MRHNA and CDR2 as SNTAGT. The CDR3 totals 17 residues. Unmatched junction bases numbered 8, after V lost 7 bases and J lost 0 bases. The CDR3, as DNA: TGTGCCAGCATCGCAGGGGGCTTCAGCTCCTATAATTCACCCCTCCACTTT. Amino acid sequence: CASIAGGFSSYNSPLHF.

This clone has only one observation. The chain links TRBV27 to TRBJ2-7, with D perhaps TRBD2 (6 bases). Germline V CDR1 and CDR2: MNHEY, SMNVEV (reference sequence). V lost 2 bases and J lost 2, with 13 bases in between. This CDR3 has 15 amino acids. CDR3 in DNA: TGTGCCAGCAGTTTAGCCGGGAGCCGCCCCTACGAGCAGTACTTC. Its translation: CASSLAGSRPYEQYF.

The chain employs TRBV10-1 and TRBJ2-7; D possibly uses TRBD1 or TRBD2 (5 bases each). CDR1 WNHNN and CDR2 SYGVQD come from the germline V gene (reference sequence). The CDR3 runs to 13 residues. V was clipped by 2 bases and J by 3 bases, with 8 bases between them. CDR3 sequence reads: CASSERGFYEQYF. In DNA, the CDR3 is TGCGCCAGCAGTGAGCGGGGCTTCTACGAGCAGTACTTC.

The genes are TRBV4-1 and TRBJ2-7; 7 bases match TRBD1. Trimming took 1 base from V and 3 from J; bases not matched to a gene: 15. Germline CDR1 and CDR2: MGHRA and YSYEKL. CDR3 size: 18 residues. CDR3 in amino acids: CASSQGDLGGTVHYEQYF. CDR3 nucleotide sequence: TGCGCCAGCAGCCAAGGGGATTTAGGTGGGACAGTGCACTACGAGCAGTACTTC.

The CDR3 DNA reads as TGTGCCAGCTCATCTGGGACTAGCGGGGGCAATGAGCAGTTCTTC. Translation gives CASSSGTSGGNEQFF. This sequence joins TRBV18 and TRBJ2-1; 14 positions match TRBD2. Germline V CDR1 and CDR2: KGHSH, LQKENI. The CDR3 loop spans 15 amino acids. With V trimmed by 5 bases and J by 6 bases, 3 bases remained unmatched.

The chain couples TRBV10-3 to TRBJ2-1; 9 bases fit TRBD1. There are 15 residues in the CDR3. With 4 bases clipped from V and 3 bases from J, the junction kept 4 bases outside the gene matches. Looked up from germline, CDR1 is ENHRY and CDR2 is SYGVKD. Here the CDR3 DNA reads TGTGCCATCAGTGGGGGGACAGGGCACTACAATGAGCAGTTCTTC. Translating gives CAISGGTGHYNEQFF.

The chain recombines TRBV21-1 with TRBJ2-3; the listed D gene, TRBD1, was not tested against the DNA. TRBV21-1 is assigned pseudogene status. This CDR3 spans 17 amino acids. CDR3 DNA: TGTGCCAGCAGCACCGAATTGGACAGGGCGTTCACAGATACGCAGTATTTT. Translation: CASSTELDRAFTDTQYF.

The V call is TRBV30, the J call TRBJ2-7; D uncertain. The CDR3 consists of 13 residues. The V gene lost 0 bases and the J gene lost 0 bases, with 6 bases spanning the gap. CDR1 and CDR2 from the germline V gene are GTSNPN and SVGIG (reference sequence). The CDR3 reads CAWSVPSSYEQYF. The CDR3 region has the DNA TGTGCCTGGAGTGTCCCGAGCTCCTACGAGCAGTACTTC.

The genes are TRBV27 and TRBJ1-5, with unresolved D. CDR1 is MNHEY, CDR2 SMNVEV, per germline (reference sequence). The V end was cut by 5 bases, the J end by 0 bases, with 5 bases between. The CDR3 runs to 13 residues. Here the CDR3 DNA reads TGTGCCAGCAGTGCCCTTAGCAATCAGCCCCAGCATTTT. Translating it yields CASSALSNQPQHF.

The chain joins TRBV5-5 to TRBJ1-2; 12 bases fit TRBD1. CDR3 size: 16 residues. Germline CDR1 and CDR2: SGHKS and YYEKEE (reference sequence). V was pared by 0 bases and J by 8 bases, with 8 bases of the junction left unmatched. The CDR3: CASSLGMGQGARGYTF. CDR3 nucleotides: TGTGCCAGCAGCTTGGGGATGGGACAGGGGGCACGGGGCTACACCTTC.

The chain employs TRBV5-1 and TRBJ1-3; 7 positions match TRBD1. Germline CDR1 SGHRS, CDR2 YFSETQ. Trimming took 4 bases from V and 2 from J; bases not matched to a gene: 9. This CDR3 region has 16 residues. CDR3 residues: CASSLQGGVAGNTIYF. CDR3 nucleotides: TGCGCCAGCAGCCTCCAGGGGGGAGTCGCTGGAAACACCATATATTTT.

The genes are TRBV9 and TRBJ1-2, with a weak D call TRBD1 (5 bases). With 3 bases removed from V and 7 bases from J, the gap between germline ends came to 19 bases. The CDR3 length is 15 residues. Germline CDR1 and CDR2: SGDLS and YYNGEE. The CDR3 region is CASSDRDDSKTGYTF. The CDR3 DNA reads as TGTGCCAGCAGCGACCGGGACGATAGCAAAACTGGCTACACCTTC. Filled out from reference TRBV9 and TRBJ1-2, the complete variable domain reads DSGVTQTPKHLITATGQRVTLRCSPRSGDLSVYWYQQSLDQGLQFLIQYYNGEERAKGNILERFSAQQFPDLHSELNLSSLELGDSALYFCASSDRDDSKTGYTFGSGTRLTVV.

The chain links TRBV6-2 or TRBV6-3 to TRBJ1-1, with unresolved D. Germline CDR1 MNHEY, CDR2 SVGEGT. The CDR3 sequence is 13 residues long. V shed 5 bases and J shed 1 base, with 8 bases lying between them. The CDR3 here is CASSTDKNTEAFF. Written as DNA, the CDR3 is TGTGCCAGCAGTACCGACAAGAACACTGAAGCTTTCTTT.

V usage is TRBV27 and J usage is TRBJ1-2; D might be TRBD1 (5 bases). Germline V gene sequence: CDR1 MNHEY, CDR2 SMNVEV (reference sequence). This CDR3 spans 13 amino acids. V dropped 2 bases and J dropped 8 bases, with 12 bases sitting between them. CDR3 sequence reads: CASSLEGLWGYTF. The DNA of the CDR3 is TGTGCCAGCAGTTTAGAGGGACTGTGGGGCTACACCTTC.

The CDR3 DNA sequence: TGTGCCAGCAGAGCCGGGACAGGGGGCGGTCAGCCCCAGCATTTT. Its protein is CASRAGTGGGQPQHF. The chain carries TRBV7-2 and TRBJ1-5; 12 bases line up with TRBD1. J was trimmed by 6 bases and V by 6 bases; bases with no gene match: 6. The CDR3 is 15 residues long. CDR1 SGHTA and CDR2 FQGNSA come from the germline V gene.

The V gene is TRBV5-1, the J gene TRBJ1-6; D uncertain. The CDR3 consists of 15 residues. Looked up from germline, CDR1 is SGHRS and CDR2 is YFSETQ. Deletions cut 2 bases from V and 5 bases from J, with 11 bases between. CDR3 bases: TGCGCCAGCAGCTTCGGGATGTCGCATAATTCACCCCTCCACTTT. Translated: CASSFGMSHNSPLHF.

J is TRBJ2-1 and V is TRBV5-4, with TRBD2 matching over 12 bases. The CDR3 runs to 14 residues. Germline V gene data show CDR1 as SGHNT and CDR2 as YYREEE (reference sequence). The V and J ends lost 4 bases and 9 bases, in that order; junction bases with no gene match: 5. The CDR3 bases are TGTGCCAGCAGCCCGCTAGCGGGAGGGGTTGAGCAGTTCTTC. This gives the protein CASSPLAGGVEQFF.

The chain combines TRBV15 with TRBJ1-4; D gene uncertain. Trimming left V 0 bases short and J 13 bases short, with 12 bases between. Germline lookup yields CDR1 LNHNV and CDR2 YYDKDF (reference sequence). The CDR3 length is 13 residues. This CDR3 reads CATSRDQSGLLFF. The CDR3, as DNA: TGTGCCACCAGCAGAGATCAGAGCGGGTTACTGTTTTTT.

The chain couples TRBV10-2 to TRBJ2-3, with D maybe TRBD2 (6 bases). CDR3 length: 12 amino acids. V shed 5 bases and J shed 3 bases, with 6 bases lying between them. Germline CDR1 is WSHSY and CDR2 is SAAADI. The CDR3 DNA reads as TGCGCCAGCAGTAGCGGGACAGATACGCAGTATTTT. Translated, it gives CASSSGTDTQYF.